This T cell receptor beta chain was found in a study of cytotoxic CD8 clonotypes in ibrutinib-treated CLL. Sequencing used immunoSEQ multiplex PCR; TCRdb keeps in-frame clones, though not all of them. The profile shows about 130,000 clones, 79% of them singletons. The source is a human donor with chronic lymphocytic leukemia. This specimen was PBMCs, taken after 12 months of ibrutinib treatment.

The CDR3 sequence: CASRLRGRTETQYF. The CDR3 DNA reads TGTGCCAGCAGGTTAAGAGGAAGGACGGAGACCCAGTACTTC. This chain connects TRBV2 to TRBJ2-5; no definite D call. CDR1 and CDR2 (germline): SNHLY, FYNNEI. This CDR3 is 14 amino acids long. Trimming cost V 6 bases and J 5 bases, with 16 bases left between them.